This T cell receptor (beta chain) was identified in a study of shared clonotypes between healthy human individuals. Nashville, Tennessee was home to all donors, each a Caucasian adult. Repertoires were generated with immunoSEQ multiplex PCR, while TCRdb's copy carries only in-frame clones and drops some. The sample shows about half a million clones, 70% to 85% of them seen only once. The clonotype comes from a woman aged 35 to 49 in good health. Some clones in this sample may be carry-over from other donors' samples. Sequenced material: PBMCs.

The CDR3 DNA is TGTGCCTGGAGTGTAGGGGGCCGGCCCGGGGAGCTGTTTTTT. Translation gives CAWSVGGRPGELFF. The rearrangement links TRBV30 to TRBJ2-2; 7 bases are shared with TRBD1. CDR1 GTSNPN and CDR2 SVGIG come from the germline V gene (reference sequence). CDR3 length: 14 residues. V lost 0 bases, J lost 6 bases, and 4 bases stayed unmatched.